Below, one T cell receptor (beta chain) is given with its context. These data originate in a study of CD8 T cells in Susac syndrome. RNA was extracted with the RNeasy kit, and a quantity of roughly 0.45 to 1 ug was reverse transcribed using random hexamers. An immunoSEQ multiplex PCR amplified TCR beta CDR3 over 54 Vbeta and 13 Jbeta. TCRdb re-called the immunoSEQ multiplex PCR reads with MiXCR, one entry per CDR3 protein. Here the sample spans about 300,000 distinct CDR3 sequences, under 95% being singletons. Sequenced input: CD4+ T cells from PBMCs. The clonotype comes from a human donor with multiple sclerosis.

CDR3 sequence (DNA): TGTGCCAGCAGCTTAGTAGGTCGTGAAAAACTGTTTTTT. Translation gives CASSLVGREKLFF. The J gene is TRBJ1-4, the V gene TRBV7-9; D is unclear. Between the trimmed V and J ends, which lost 1 base and 7 bases, there was a span of 7 bases. The CDR3 has 13 amino acids. CDR1 SEHNR and CDR2 FQNEAQ come from the germline V gene (reference sequence).